One TCR beta chain is described in this entry. Using immunoSEQ multiplex PCR, the repertoire was profiled, and TCRdb retains in-frame clones only, with some absent. The sample includes about 260,000 clones, 80% to 85% of them seen just once. Trimming stripped 5 bases from V and 5 bases from J, with 12 bases between. The CDR3 consists of 14 residues. Germline V lookup: CDR1 SEHNR, CDR2 FQNEAQ (reference sequence). The sample is drawn from a study of blood T cell repertoires in COVID-19. Study-level background: PBMCs, B-cell-depleted T cells, or T cells were the source of the cDNA or gDNA that made up the material.

The sample taken for sequencing was peripheral blood. This sequence joins TRBV7-9 and TRBJ2-2, with a possible D match to TRBD1 (6 bases). This clonotype originated in a woman aged 40-49 years who had recovered from COVID-19. Here the CDR3 reads CASSPSTGTGELFF. CDR3 bases: TGTGCCAGCAGCCCATCGACAGGAACCGGGGAGCTGTTTTTT.